The clone carrying this T cell receptor beta chain was counted only a few times. This specimen belongs to a study of CD8 T cells in Susac syndrome. This CDR3 region has 15 residues. Losses at the gene ends were 1 base for V and 1 base for J; bases not matched to a gene: 3. CDR1 and CDR2 from the germline V gene are MGHRA and YSYEKL. Random hexamers were used to reverse transcribe an amount of roughly 0.5 to 1 ug RNA. One entry per CDR3 protein, called by TCRdb with MiXCR from the immunoSEQ multiplex PCR reads. Here the sample spans approximately 100,000 distinct CDR3 sequences, about nine tenths being singletons.

This TCR was sampled from a human donor in good health. The gene calls are TRBV4-1 and TRBJ1-2; 7 bases line up with TRBD1. Sequenced: CD4+ T cells from PBMCs. The CDR3 nucleotides read TGCGCCAGCAGCCAAGGGACAGGTCTTAACTATGGCTACACCTTC. Translated, it gives CASSQGTGLNYGYTF.